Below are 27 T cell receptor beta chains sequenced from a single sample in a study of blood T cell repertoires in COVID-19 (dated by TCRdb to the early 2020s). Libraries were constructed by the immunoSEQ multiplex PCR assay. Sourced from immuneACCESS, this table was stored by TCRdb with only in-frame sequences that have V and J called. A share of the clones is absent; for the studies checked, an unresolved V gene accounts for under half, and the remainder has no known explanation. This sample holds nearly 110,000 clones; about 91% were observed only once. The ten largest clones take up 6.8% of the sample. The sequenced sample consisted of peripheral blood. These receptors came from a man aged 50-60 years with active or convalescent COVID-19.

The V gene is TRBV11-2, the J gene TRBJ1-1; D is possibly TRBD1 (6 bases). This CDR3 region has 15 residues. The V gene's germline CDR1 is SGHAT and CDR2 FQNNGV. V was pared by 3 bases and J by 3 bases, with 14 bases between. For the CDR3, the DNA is TGTGCCAGCAGCTTCAGGGGTGGGGGCGACACTGAAGCTTTCTTT. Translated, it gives CASSFRGGGDTEAFF. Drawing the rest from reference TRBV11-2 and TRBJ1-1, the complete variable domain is EAGVAQSPRYKIIEKRQSVAFWCNPISGHATLYWYQQILGQGPKLLIQFQNNGVVDDSQLPKDRFSAERLKGVDSTLKIQPAKLEDSAVYLCASSFRGGGDTEAFFGQGTRLTVV.

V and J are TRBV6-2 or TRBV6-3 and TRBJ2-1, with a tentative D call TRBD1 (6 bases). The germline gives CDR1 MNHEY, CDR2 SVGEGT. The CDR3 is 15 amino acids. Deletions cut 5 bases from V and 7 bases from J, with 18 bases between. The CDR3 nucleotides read TGTGCCAGCAGTCCCGGACTGGAAGGGGGAAATGAGCAGTTCTTC. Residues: CASSPGLEGGNEQFF.

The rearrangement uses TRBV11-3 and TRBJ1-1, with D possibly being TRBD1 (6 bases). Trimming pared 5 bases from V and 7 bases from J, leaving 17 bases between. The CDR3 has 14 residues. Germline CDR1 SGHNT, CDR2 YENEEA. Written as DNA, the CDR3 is TGTGCCAGCAGCCGCGGGGGCGCGGGGGGTGAAGCTTTCTTT. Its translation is CASSRGGAGGEAFF.

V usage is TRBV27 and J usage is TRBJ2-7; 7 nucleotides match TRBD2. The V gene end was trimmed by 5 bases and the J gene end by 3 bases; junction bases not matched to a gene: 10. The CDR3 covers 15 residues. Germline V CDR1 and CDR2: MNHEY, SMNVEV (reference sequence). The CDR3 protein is CASSPRGVTDYEQYF. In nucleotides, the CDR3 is TGTGCCAGCAGTCCCCGGGGGGTAACTGACTACGAGCAGTACTTC.

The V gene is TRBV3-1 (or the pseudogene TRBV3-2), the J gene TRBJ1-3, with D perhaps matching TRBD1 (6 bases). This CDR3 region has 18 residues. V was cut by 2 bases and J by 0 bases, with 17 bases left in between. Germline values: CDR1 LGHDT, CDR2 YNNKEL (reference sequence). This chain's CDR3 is CASSQLRPYRVSGNTIYF. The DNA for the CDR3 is TGTGCCAGCAGCCAACTTCGTCCTTACAGGGTCTCTGGAAACACCATATATTTT.

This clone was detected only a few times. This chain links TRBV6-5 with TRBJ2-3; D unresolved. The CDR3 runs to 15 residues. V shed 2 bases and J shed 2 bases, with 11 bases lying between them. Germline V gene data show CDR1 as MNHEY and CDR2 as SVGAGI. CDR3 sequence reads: CASSYTARITDTQYF. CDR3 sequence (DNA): TGTGCCAGCAGTTACACGGCCAGGATCACAGATACGCAGTATTTT.

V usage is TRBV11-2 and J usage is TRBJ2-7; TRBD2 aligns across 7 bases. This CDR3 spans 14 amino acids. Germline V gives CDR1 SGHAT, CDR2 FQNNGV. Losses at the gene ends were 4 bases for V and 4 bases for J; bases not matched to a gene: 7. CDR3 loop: CASSSRSGGYEQYF. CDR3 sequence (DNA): TGTGCCAGCAGCTCCCGGTCGGGGGGTTACGAGCAGTACTTC.

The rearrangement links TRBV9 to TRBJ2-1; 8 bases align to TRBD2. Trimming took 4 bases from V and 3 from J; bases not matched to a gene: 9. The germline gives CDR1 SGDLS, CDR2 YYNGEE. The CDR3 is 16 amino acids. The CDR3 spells CASSPQGLAGYNEQFF. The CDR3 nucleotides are TGTGCCAGCAGCCCTCAGGGGCTAGCGGGCTACAATGAGCAGTTCTTC.

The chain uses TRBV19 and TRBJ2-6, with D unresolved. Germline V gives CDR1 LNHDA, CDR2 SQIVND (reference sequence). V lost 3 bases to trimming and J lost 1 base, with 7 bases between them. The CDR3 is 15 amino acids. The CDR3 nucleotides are TGTGCCAGTAGTATCACCGGGTCTGGGGCCAACGTCCTGACTTTC. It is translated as CASSITGSGANVLTF.

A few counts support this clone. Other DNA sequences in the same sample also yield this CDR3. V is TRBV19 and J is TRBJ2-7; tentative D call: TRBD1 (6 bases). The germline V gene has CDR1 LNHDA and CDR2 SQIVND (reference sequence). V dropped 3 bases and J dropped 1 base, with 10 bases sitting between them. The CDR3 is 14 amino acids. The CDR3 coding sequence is TGTGCCAGTAGTATGGACAGCGAATCCTACGAGCAGTACTTC. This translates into CASSMDSESYEQYF.

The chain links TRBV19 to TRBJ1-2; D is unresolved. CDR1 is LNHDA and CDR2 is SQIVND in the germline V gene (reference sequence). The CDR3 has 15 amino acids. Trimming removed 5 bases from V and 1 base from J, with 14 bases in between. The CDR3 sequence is CASSRLSIHNYGYTF. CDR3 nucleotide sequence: TGTGCCAGTAGTCGACTTTCAATCCATAACTATGGCTACACCTTC.

As DNA, the CDR3 is TGTGCCAGCAGTTCCCGTCCCGGGACAGGGCTGACACTACATCAGCCCCAGCATTTT. The encoded protein is CASSSRPGTGLTLHQPQHF. V gene TRBV27 combines with J gene TRBJ1-5; TRBD1 aligns across 9 bases. Germline values: CDR1 MNHEY, CDR2 SMNVEV (reference sequence). The CDR3 is made up of 19 amino acids. The V gene end was trimmed by 4 bases and the J gene end by 5 bases; junction bases not matched to a gene: 18.

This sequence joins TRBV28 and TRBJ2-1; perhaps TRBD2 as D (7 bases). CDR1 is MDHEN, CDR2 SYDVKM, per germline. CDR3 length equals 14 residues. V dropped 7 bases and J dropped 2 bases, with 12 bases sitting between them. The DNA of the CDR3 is TGTGCCAGCAAACCGGGGGGCGCCTACAATGAGCAGTTCTTC. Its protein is CASKPGGAYNEQFF.

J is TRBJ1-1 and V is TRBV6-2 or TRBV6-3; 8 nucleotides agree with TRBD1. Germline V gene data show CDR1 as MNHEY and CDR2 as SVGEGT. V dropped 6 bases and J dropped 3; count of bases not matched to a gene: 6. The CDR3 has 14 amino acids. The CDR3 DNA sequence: TGTGCCAGCAGCCGCAGGGGGCGGGACACTGAAGCTTTCTTT. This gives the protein CASSRRGRDTEAFF.

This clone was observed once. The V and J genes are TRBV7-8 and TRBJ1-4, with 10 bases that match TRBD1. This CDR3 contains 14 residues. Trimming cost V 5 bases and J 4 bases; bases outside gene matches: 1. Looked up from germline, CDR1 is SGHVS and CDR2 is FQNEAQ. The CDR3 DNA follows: TGTGCCAGCAGCCGGGACAGGGGTAATGAAAAACTGTTTTTT. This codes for CASSRDRGNEKLFF.

This CDR3 reads CASSLGGTPEETQYF. As DNA, the CDR3 is TGTGCCAGCAGCTTAGGGGGGACACCCGAAGAGACCCAGTACTTC. The rearrangement links TRBV7-6 to TRBJ2-5; D may be TRBD1 (6 bases). The germline V and J ends were trimmed by 1 base and 3 bases, with 12 bases remaining between them. The CDR3 is made up of 15 amino acids. CDR1 and CDR2 (germline): SGHVS, FNYEAQ.

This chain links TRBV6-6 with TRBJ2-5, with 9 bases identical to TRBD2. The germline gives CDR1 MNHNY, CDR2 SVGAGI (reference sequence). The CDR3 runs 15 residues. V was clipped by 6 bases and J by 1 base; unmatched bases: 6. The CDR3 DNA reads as TGTGCCAGCAGCCGGCTAGCGGGACCCCAAGAGACCCAGTACTTC. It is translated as CASSRLAGPQETQYF.

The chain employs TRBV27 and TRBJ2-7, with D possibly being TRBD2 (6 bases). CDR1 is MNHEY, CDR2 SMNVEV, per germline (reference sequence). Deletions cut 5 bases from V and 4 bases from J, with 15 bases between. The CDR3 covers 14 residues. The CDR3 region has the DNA TGTGCCAGCAGTCCCCGACTAGGAAAATACGAGCAGTACTTC. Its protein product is CASSPRLGKYEQYF.

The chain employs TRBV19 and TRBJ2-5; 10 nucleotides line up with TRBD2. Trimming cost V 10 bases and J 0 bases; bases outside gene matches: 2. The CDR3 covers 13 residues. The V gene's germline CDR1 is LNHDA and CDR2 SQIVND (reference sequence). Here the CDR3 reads CATSGSHQETQYF. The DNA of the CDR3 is TGTGCCACTAGCGGGAGCCACCAAGAGACCCAGTACTTC. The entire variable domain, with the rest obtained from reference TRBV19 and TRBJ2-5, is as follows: DGGITQSPKYLFRKEGQNVTLSCEQNLNHDAMYWYRQDPGQGLRLIYYSQIVNDFQKGDIAEGYSVSREKKESFPLTVTSAQKNPTAFYLCATSGSHQETQYFGPGTRLLVL.

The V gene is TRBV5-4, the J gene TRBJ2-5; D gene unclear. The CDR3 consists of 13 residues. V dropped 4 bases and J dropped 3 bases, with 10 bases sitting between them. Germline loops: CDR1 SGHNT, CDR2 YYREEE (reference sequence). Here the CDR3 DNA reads TGTGCCAGCAGCCCCAACCTAGAAGAGACCCAGTACTTC. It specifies CASSPNLEETQYF.

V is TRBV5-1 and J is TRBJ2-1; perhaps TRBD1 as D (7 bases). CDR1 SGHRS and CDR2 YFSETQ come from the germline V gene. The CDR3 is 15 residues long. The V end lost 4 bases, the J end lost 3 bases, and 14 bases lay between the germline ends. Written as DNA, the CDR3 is TGCGCCAGCAGCCCGGGGGACAGTCACTACAATGAGCAGTTCTTC. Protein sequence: CASSPGDSHYNEQFF.

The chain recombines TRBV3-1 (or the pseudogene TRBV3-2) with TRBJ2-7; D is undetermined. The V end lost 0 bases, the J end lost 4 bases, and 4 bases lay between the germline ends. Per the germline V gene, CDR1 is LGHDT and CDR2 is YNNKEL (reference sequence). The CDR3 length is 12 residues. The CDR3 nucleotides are TGTGCCAGCAGCCAAGAATCATACGAGCAGTACTTC. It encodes CASSQESYEQYF.

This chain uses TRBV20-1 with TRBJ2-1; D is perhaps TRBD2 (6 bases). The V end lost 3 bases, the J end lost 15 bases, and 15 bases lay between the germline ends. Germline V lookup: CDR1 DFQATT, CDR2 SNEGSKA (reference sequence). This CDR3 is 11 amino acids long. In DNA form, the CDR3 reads TGCAGTGCTAGGTCCGAGACTAGTTGGTTCTTC. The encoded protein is CSARSETSWFF.

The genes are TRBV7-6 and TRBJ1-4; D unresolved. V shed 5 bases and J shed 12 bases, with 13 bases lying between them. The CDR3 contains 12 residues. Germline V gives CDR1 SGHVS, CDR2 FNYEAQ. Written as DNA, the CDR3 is TGTGCCAGCAGCCCATGGGGAGGCGAACTGTTTTTT. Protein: CASSPWGGELFF.

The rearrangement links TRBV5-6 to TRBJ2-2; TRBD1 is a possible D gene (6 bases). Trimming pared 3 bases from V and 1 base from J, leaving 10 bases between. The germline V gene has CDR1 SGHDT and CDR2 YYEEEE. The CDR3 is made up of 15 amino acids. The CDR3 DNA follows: TGTGCCAGCAGCTCCGACAGGAAGAACACCGGGGAGCTGTTTTTT. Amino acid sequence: CASSSDRKNTGELFF. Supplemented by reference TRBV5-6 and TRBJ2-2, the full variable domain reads DAGVTQSPTHLIKTRGQQVTLRCSPKSGHDTVSWYQQALGQGPQFIFQYYEEEERQRGNFPDRFSGHQFPNYSSELNVNALLLGDSALYLCASSSDRKNTGELFFGEGSRLTVL.

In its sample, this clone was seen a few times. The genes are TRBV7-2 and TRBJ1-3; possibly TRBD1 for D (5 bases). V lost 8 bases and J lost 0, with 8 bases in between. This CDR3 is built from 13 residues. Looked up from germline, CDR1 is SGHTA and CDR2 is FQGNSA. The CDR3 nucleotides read TGTGCCAGCCTTCAGGGCTCTGGAAACACCATATATTTT. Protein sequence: CASLQGSGNTIYF.

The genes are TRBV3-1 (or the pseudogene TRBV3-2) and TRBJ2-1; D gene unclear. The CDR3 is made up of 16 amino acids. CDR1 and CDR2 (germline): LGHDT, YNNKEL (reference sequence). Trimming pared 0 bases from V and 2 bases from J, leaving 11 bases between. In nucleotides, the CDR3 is TGTGCCAGCAGCCAAGACCTGGAGATTACCTACAATGAGCAGTTCTTC. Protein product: CASSQDLEITYNEQFF.